This TCR beta chain was identified in a study of blood T cell repertoires in COVID-19. Germline loops: CDR1 SGHNT, CDR2 YYREEE (reference sequence). After removal of 5 bases from V and 2 bases from J, the junction contained 10 bases not matched to a gene. The CDR3 is 16 amino acids. This table comes from immunoSEQ multiplex PCR, and its TCRdb copy is limited to in-frame clones, with some not included. The sample gives under 300,000 clones, approximately 90% of which show up once; about 2.1% is in the top ten. This clone was found once. Source material: PBMCs or T cells enriched from blood (not recorded which). This TCR came from a woman aged 40 to 50 with acute COVID-19. The rearrangement links TRBV5-4 to TRBJ1-1; 9 nucleotides line up with TRBD1. The CDR3 protein is CASRMELQGANTEAFF. CDR3 DNA: TGTGCCAGCAGGATGGAACTACAGGGGGCCAACACTGAAGCTTTCTTT.